A selection of T cell receptor beta chains follows, all from one sample in a study of vaccination and CD4 T cells after COVID-19. TCRdb re-analysed the PCR reads in MiXCR, keeping a single row per CDR3 protein. The sample lists roughly 15,000 distinct CDR3 sequences, 55% occurring once. For these TCRs, the target antigens are not known. The sequenced sample consisted of CD4+ T cells from blood, cultured in vitro. Receptors originate from a human donor who had recovered from COVID-19. Both conserved end residues are part of each CDR3. The D gene is left open where the match is weak. Size is stated for part of the rows, as once, few or many counts, or as a class when the clone is expanded.

V gene,clone size,J gene,D gene,CDR3 protein,CDR3 DNA
TRBV6-1,few,TRBJ2-5,TRBD2,CASSERGLRASGRVETQYF,TGTGCCAGCAGTGAACGGGGTTTGAGGGCTAGCGGGAGGGTAGAGACCCAGTACTTC
TRBV28,NA,TRBJ1-2,TRBD1,CASSQRTGNYGYTF,TGTGCCAGCAGCCAACGGACAGGCAACTATGGCTACACCTTC
TRBV20-1,NA,TRBJ2-2,TRBD1,CSARGQVFPGELFF,TGCAGTGCTAGGGGACAGGTTTTCCCCGGGGAGCTGTTTTTT
TRBV19,NA,TRBJ2-6,NA,CASSITSGANVLTF,TGTGCCAGTAGTATAACCTCTGGGGCCAACGTCCTGACTTTC
TRBV29-1,NA,TRBJ2-7,NA,CSVVTGIHNYEQYF,TGCAGCGTTGTAACCGGGATCCACAACTACGAGCAGTACTTC
TRBV20-1,NA,TRBJ2-7,TRBD2,CSASNRPGLGAYEQYF,TGCAGTGCTAGCAACAGACCGGGACTAGGGGCCTACGAGCAGTACTTC
TRBV20-1,once,TRBJ2-5,TRBD2,CSARDLLAGGPSMETQYF,TGCAGTGCTAGAGACCTTTTAGCGGGAGGGCCTTCTATGGAGACCCAGTACTTC
TRBV10-2,NA,TRBJ2-7,TRBD2,CASTPPATSGLEQYF,TGCGCCAGCACCCCCCCAGCGACTAGCGGGCTCGAGCAGTACTTC
TRBV27,NA,TRBJ2-7,NA,CASSLSAQSYEQYF,TGTGCCAGCAGTTTATCTGCCCAGTCTTACGAGCAGTACTTC
TRBV6-5,few,TRBJ2-1,TRBD2,CASSSRGIQFF,TGTGCCAGCAGTTCGCGGGGGATACAGTTCTTC
TRBV6-1,NA,TRBJ1-2,TRBD1,CASSEGTGTGYYGYTF,TGTGCCAGCAGTGAAGGTACCGGGACAGGATACTATGGCTACACCTTC
TRBV7-9,NA,TRBJ2-2,NA,CASSLDGQTTGELFF,TGTGCCAGCAGCTTAGACGGCCAGACCACCGGGGAGCTGTTTTTT
TRBV7-9,few,TRBJ2-7,TRBD2,CASSPRTSGRLYEQYF,TGTGCCAGCAGCCCCAGGACTAGCGGGAGACTGTACGAGCAGTACTTC
TRBV12-3/TRBV12-4,NA,TRBJ2-3,NA,CASTRAADTQYF,TGTGCCAGCACCCGGGCCGCAGATACGCAGTATTTT
TRBV7-9,NA,TRBJ1-2,NA,CASSPGILKVGYTF,TGTGCCAGCAGCCCGGGTATTCTTAAGGTTGGCTACACCTTC
TRBV6-2/TRBV6-3,few,TRBJ2-1,TRBD2,CASSTYPGLAANEQFF,TGTGCCAGCAGCACTTACCCGGGACTAGCGGCAAATGAGCAGTTCTTC
TRBV7-2,NA,TRBJ1-4,TRBD1,CASSLQGATNEKLFF,TGTGCCAGCAGCTTACAGGGGGCTACTAATGAAAAACTGTTTTTT
TRBV6-5,NA,TRBJ2-1,NA,CASSSQSSSYNEQFF,TGTGCCAGCAGTTCCCAGTCGAGCTCCTACAATGAGCAGTTCTTC
TRBV7-7,few,TRBJ2-5,NA,CASSPTLVAETQYF,TGTGCTAGCAGCCCGACCCTAGTGGCGGAGACCCAGTACTTC
TRBV18,NA,TRBJ1-2,NA,CASSPTADSLRRRYGYTF,TGTGCCAGCTCACCAACTGCAGACAGCCTTAGGCGGCGTTATGGCTACACCTTC
TRBV28,NA,TRBJ2-2,NA,CASRSGIGRQVGELFF,TGTGCCAGCAGATCTGGTATAGGCCGGCAGGTCGGGGAGCTGTTTTTT
TRBV6-5,NA,TRBJ2-6,NA,CASSYFWAGANVLTF,TGTGCCAGCAGTTATTTCTGGGCAGGGGCCAACGTCCTGACTTTC
TRBV2,once,TRBJ2-7,TRBD2,CASSSLAGRGEQYF,TGTGCCAGCAGCTCCCTAGCGGGGAGGGGGGAGCAGTACTTC
TRBV20-1,NA,TRBJ1-5,NA,CSARDGMSNQPQHF,TGCAGTGCTAGAGACGGGATGAGCAATCAGCCCCAGCATTTT
TRBV28,NA,TRBJ2-1,TRBD2,CASSTSSGAIYNEQFF,TGTGCCAGCAGTACCTCTAGCGGAGCGATTTACAATGAGCAGTTCTTC
TRBV29-1,NA,TRBJ2-7,NA,CSVVRGYEQYF,TGCAGCGTTGTGAGAGGGTACGAGCAGTACTTC
TRBV27,NA,TRBJ1-2,TRBD1,CASSLRDRGHYYYGYTF,TGTGCCAGCAGTCTACGAGACAGGGGCCATTACTACTATGGCTACACCTTC
TRBV5-1,NA,TRBJ2-3,NA,CASHTRRGLASTDTQYF,TGCGCCAGCCACACCAGGAGAGGACTGGCTAGCACAGATACGCAGTATTTT
TRBV27,NA,TRBJ2-1,TRBD2,CASSFLASGPLSSYNEQFF,TGTGCCAGCAGTTTCCTGGCTAGCGGGCCACTTTCCTCCTACAATGAGCAGTTCTTC
TRBV20-1,few,TRBJ2-5,TRBD2,CSATGTITQETQYF,TGCAGTGCTACCGGGACTATCACACAAGAGACCCAGTACTTC
TRBV6-1,NA,TRBJ2-5,NA,CASSEGVTQYF,TGTGCCAGCAGTGAAGGGGTGACCCAGTACTTC
TRBV2,NA,TRBJ2-1,NA,CASSERGGPQFF,TGTGCCAGCAGTGAAAGAGGAGGGCCGCAGTTCTTC
TRBV11-1,NA,TRBJ2-1,TRBD2,CASSLGTSGWGNEQFF,TGTGCCAGCAGCTTGGGGACTAGCGGGTGGGGCAATGAGCAGTTCTTC
TRBV20-1,NA,TRBJ2-1,TRBD2,CSAREALAGVGEQSF,TGCAGTGCTAGAGAGGCACTAGCGGGAGTTGGTGAGCAGTCCTTC
TRBV12-3/TRBV12-4,NA,TRBJ2-3,TRBD2,CASSLGLAGVDTQYF,TGTGCCAGCAGTCTGGGACTAGCGGGAGTTGATACGCAGTATTTT
TRBV19,NA,TRBJ1-5,NA,CASSMIQANQPQHF,TGTGCCAGTAGTATGATCCAGGCTAATCAGCCCCAGCATTTT
TRBV20-1,NA,TRBJ1-1,NA,CSARSRNTEAFF,TGCAGTGCTAGATCACGGAACACTGAAGCTTTCTTT
TRBV18,few,TRBJ1-2,TRBD1,CASSPRDRVNQGYTF,TGTGCCAGCTCACCCCGGGACAGGGTTAATCAAGGCTACACCTTC
TRBV6-2/TRBV6-3,few,TRBJ1-6,NA,CASSYSGSGGRSPLHF,TGTGCCAGCAGTTACTCGGGGTCCGGGGGACGTTCACCCCTCCACTTT
TRBV7-3,NA,TRBJ2-7,NA,CASSLSRTGEQYF,TGTGCCAGCAGCTTATCCAGAACGGGCGAGCAGTACTTC
TRBV6-5,NA,TRBJ1-5,TRBD1,CASSSFRGVNQPQHF,TGTGCCAGCAGTTCCTTCAGGGGGGTCAATCAGCCCCAGCATTTT
TRBV20-1,NA,TRBJ2-1,TRBD2,CSARDGTSGPYNEQFF,TGCAGTGCTAGGGACGGGACTAGCGGGCCCTACAATGAGCAGTTCTTC
TRBV3-1,once,TRBJ2-1,NA,CASSRGGSNEQFF,TGTGCCAGCAGCCGGGGAGGATCCAATGAGCAGTTCTTC
TRBV20-1,NA,TRBJ1-6,TRBD1,CSYGTDYNSPLHF,TGCAGCTACGGGACAGACTATAATTCACCCCTCCACTTT
TRBV7-2,once,TRBJ2-3,TRBD1,CASSSTPGQGAGYF,TGTGCCAGCAGCTCCACCCCGGGACAGGGGGCTGGGTATTTT
TRBV19,NA,TRBJ1-2,NA,CATGDRNYGYTF,TGTGCCACCGGTGACAGAAACTATGGCTACACCTTC
TRBV7-6,NA,TRBJ1-5,NA,CASSSTGTNQPQHF,TGTGCCAGCAGCTCTACAGGGACCAATCAGCCCCAGCATTTT
TRBV20-1,NA,TRBJ1-1,NA,CSAVGVANTEAFF,TGCAGTGCCGTCGGGGTGGCGAACACTGAAGCTTTCTTT
TRBV20-1,NA,TRBJ2-3,NA,CSAPTTDTQYF,TGCAGTGCTCCAACGACAGATACGCAGTATTTT
TRBV20-1,few,TRBJ2-5,TRBD1,CSARIDRGQETQYF,TGCAGTGCCAGGATAGACAGGGGGCAAGAGACCCAGTACTTC
TRBV7-2,NA,TRBJ2-5,NA,CASSRAGFKETQYF,TGTGCCAGCAGCCGGGCGGGATTCAAAGAGACCCAGTACTTC
TRBV10-2,NA,TRBJ1-2,NA,CASRPTDNYGYTF,TGCGCCAGCAGACCGACAGATAACTATGGCTACACCTTC
TRBV28,NA,TRBJ1-1,NA,CASSPPSQMNTEAFF,TGTGCCAGCAGTCCGCCGAGTCAGATGAACACTGAAGCTTTCTTT